The entry that follows covers one T cell receptor beta chain sequence. Its antigen is not known. The same CDR3 can be traced to other DNA sequences in this sample. The data are from a study of shared clonotypes between healthy human individuals. HIV-negative, healthy adults without recent acute infections or vaccinations were the donors. Assay used: immunoSEQ multiplex PCR; TCRdb lists only in-frame clones, some missing. This sample has approximately 2.5 million clones, with more than 90% found just once. Study-level results: Generation of non-shared clonotypes was less probable than generation of clonotypes shared by all four donors.

The CDR3 length is 11 residues. Per the germline V gene, CDR1 is DFQATT and CDR2 is SNEGSKA (reference sequence). Sequenced material: naive CD4+ T cells sorted from blood. The sample's subset: CD45RA+ positively selected. The V gene is TRBV20-1, the J gene TRBJ1-1; possibly TRBD1 for D (5 bases). The clonotype was recovered from a man between 18 and 29 years old in good health. The CDR3 region is CSRGGNTEAFF. CDR3 coding DNA: TGCTCCCGCGGGGGGAACACTGAAGCTTTCTTT.